This entry lists 5 T cell receptor beta chains sequenced from one sample in a study of CD8+ T cells in alopecia areata. Specified treatment: oral pan-JAK inhibitor, 5-10 mg twice daily. The sequencing template was cDNA reverse transcribed from extracted RNA. Assay used: immunoSEQ multiplex PCR; TCRdb lists only in-frame clones, some missing. The sample contains about 120,000 clones, about three fifths of which appear only once. The sequencing here drew on CD8+ T cells sorted from blood, taken at week 4, from a patient treated with tofacitinib. Receptors originate from a human donor with alopecia areata.

V and J are TRBV7-9 and TRBJ2-5; 8 positions agree with TRBD1. V trimming: 6 bases; J trimming: 4 bases; junction bases outside the gene matches: 13. The CDR3 is 16 residues long. Germline V gives CDR1 SEHNR, CDR2 FQNEAQ (reference sequence). The DNA of the CDR3 is TGTGCCAGCAGTTCCCCGACAGGGGCGACCGGAGAGACCCAGTACTTC. Its protein product is CASSSPTGATGETQYF. Full variable domain (remainder filled in from reference TRBV7-9 and TRBJ2-5): DTGVSQNPRHKITKRGQNVTFRCDPISEHNRLYWYRQTLGQGPEFLTYFQNEAQLEKSRLLSDRFSAERPKGSFSTLEIQRTEQGDSAMYLCASSSPTGATGETQYFGPGTRLLVL.

The rearrangement links TRBV29-1 to TRBJ2-7; D possibly matches TRBD1 or TRBD2 (6 bases each). The CDR3 runs to 16 residues. The germline gives CDR1 SQVTM, CDR2 ANQGSEA. Between the trimmed V and J ends, which lost 0 bases and 1 base, there was a span of 16 bases. CDR3 nucleotides: TGCAGCGTTGAAGATCTGGGGGGCTTAGGGTCCTACGAGCAGTACTTC. Translation: CSVEDLGGLGSYEQYF.

This clone showed up just a few times. This sequence joins TRBV28 and TRBJ1-4; D gene unclear. V dropped 6 bases and J dropped 8 bases, with 10 bases sitting between them. The CDR3 is 12 amino acids. Germline CDR1 reads MDHEN; CDR2 reads SYDVKM. The CDR3 is CASRDDGEKLFF. CDR3 bases: TGTGCCAGCAGGGACGATGGGGAAAAACTGTTTTTT.

The chain carries TRBV30 and TRBJ2-7; possibly TRBD1 or TRBD2 for D (6 bases each). The CDR3 is 14 residues long. Per the germline V gene, CDR1 is GTSNPN and CDR2 is SVGIG (reference sequence). V was shortened by 0 bases and J by 5 bases, with 14 bases between the two germline ends. CDR3 in amino acids: CAWSVTGGGNEQYF. The CDR3 DNA reads as TGTGCCTGGAGTGTTACCGGGGGCGGGAACGAGCAGTACTTC.

The CDR3 DNA sequence: TGTGCCAGCAGCTTAGTTTCAGAACCGCCTAACTATGGCTACACCTTC. It yields the protein CASSLVSEPPNYGYTF. The chain joins TRBV7-2 to TRBJ1-2; no reliable D call. The CDR3 extends over 16 amino acids. CDR1 is SGHTA, CDR2 FQGNSA, per germline. Trimming took 1 base from V and 0 from J, leaving 12 bases between them.